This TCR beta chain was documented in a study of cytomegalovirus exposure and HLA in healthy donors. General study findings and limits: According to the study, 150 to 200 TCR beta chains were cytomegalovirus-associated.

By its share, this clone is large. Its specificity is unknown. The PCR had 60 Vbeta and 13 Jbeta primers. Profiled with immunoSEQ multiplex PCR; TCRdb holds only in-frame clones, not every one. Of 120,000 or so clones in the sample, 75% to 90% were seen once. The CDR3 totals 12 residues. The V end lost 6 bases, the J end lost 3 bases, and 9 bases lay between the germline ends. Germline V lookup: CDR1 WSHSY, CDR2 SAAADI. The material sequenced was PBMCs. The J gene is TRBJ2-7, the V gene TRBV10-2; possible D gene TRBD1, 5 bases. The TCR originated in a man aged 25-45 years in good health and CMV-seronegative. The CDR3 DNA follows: TGCGCCAGCAGCGCGACAGTCTACGAGCAGTACTTC. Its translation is CASSATVYEQYF.